Below, one TCR beta chain is given with its context. What this receptor recognizes is not known. The sample comes from a study of T cells expressing NK-cell markers (dated by TCRdb to 2018 to 2020). For the study in its entirety: Fewer than ten donors provided sorted CD3+CD56+NKG2C+, CD3+CD56+NKG2C- and CD3+CD56-NKG2C+ T-cell subsets, whose TCR beta-chain repertoires were profiled. The study sequenced eight donors, all healthy volunteers chosen at random: three men and five women. Seven of the eight sequenced donors were HCMV-seropositive and one was HCMV-seronegative. Illumina HiSeq 2000/2500, MiSeq or NextSeq was used to sequence libraries as 2 x 150 bp reads.

The sequencing machine was an Illumina HiSeq 2000. The TCR beta cDNA libraries were made using 5'RACE template switching, a step that added both a universal primer site and unique molecular identifiers. Synthesis of cDNA was primed from the TCR beta constant segment and was followed by two consecutive PCR amplification steps. For the original study's pipeline: Reads were demultiplexed and grouped by UMI with MIGEC, and clonotypes were assembled and quantified with MiTCR. To remove erroneous sequences, TCR cDNA sequences were retained only when supported by two or more reads. The tcR package was used for downstream repertoire analysis, and clonotypes were matched between fractions using CDR3 nucleotide sequence together with V segment. Antigen specificity was annotated against VDJdb with VDJmatch, allowing one amino acid substitution in CDR3. Reprocessed by TCRdb, the reads give a single entry per CDR3 protein sequence, without DNA. TCRdb's processing, not the authors' own work, is the source of the V and J calls. Per the sample table, the count is roughly 150,000 distinct CDR3 sequences. The ten largest clones take up around 20% of the sample.

Summary of the overall study and its limitations: Whether the expanded NKG2C-expressing T cell clones were specific for HCMV antigens was left unclear. Those dominant clonotypes were again the most abundant among CD3+CD56-NKG2C+ cells in a handful of donors, at about 25-65%. For about 6 donors, the dominant CD3+CD56+NKG2C+ clonotypes were among the top 10 CD8+ clonotypes and accounted for about 1.0-8% of CD8+ T cells.

HCMV serostatus was determined by detecting HCMV-specific IgG in serum with a commercial ELISA kit. Peripheral blood mononuclear cells were isolated from blood by Ficoll density gradient centrifugation. The origin of this receptor is a man aged 18-69 years in good health. Sequenced sample: blood T cells: a sorted CD56 or NKG2C T cell subset, CD4+ or CD8+ T cells, or bulk PBMC T cells (not recorded which).

The CDR3 in this case is CASSKASGGEQYF. Recombination linked TRBV13 to TRBJ2-7; TCRdb calls TRBD1, which cannot be checked without DNA. The CDR3 contains 13 residues, cysteine and phenylalanine counted. DNA for this receptor is not on file. CDR1 PRHDT and CDR2 FYEKMQ were looked up in the germline V gene (reference sequence).